This entry concerns a single TCR beta chain. Germline CDR1 LNHDA, CDR2 SQIVND (reference sequence). The CDR3 is 12 amino acids. V was trimmed by 10 bases and J by 0 bases, leaving 9 bases between them. This sample is part of a study of cytomegalovirus exposure and HLA in healthy donors. The PCR ran on 60 Vbeta and 13 Jbeta primers. Here immunoSEQ multiplex PCR was the method, and the copy in TCRdb shows in-frame clones only, minus some. The sample contains approximately 190,000 clones, around 90% of which appear only once. J is TRBJ1-2 and V is TRBV19, with a possible D match to TRBD1 (5 bases). Sequencing used PBMCs. The clonotype was recovered from a boy between 2 and 10 years old in good health and CMV-seronegative. CDR3 DNA sequence: TGTGCCATCTCGGACACTAACTATGGCTACACCTTC. Protein sequence: CAISDTNYGYTF.